The 4 T cell receptor beta chains listed next were all sequenced from one sample in a study of response to subunit inactivated influenza vaccine (dated by TCRdb to the late 2010s). Libraries came from RT-PCR. Sequencing took place on an Illumina HiSeq 2500. Clones were called with MiXCR by TCRdb after fastp trimmed the public reads at Q25, and only in-frame beta chains were retained. Merged by CDR3 protein, the rows form single entries marked with the most common genes and DNA. A total of about 780,000 distinct CDR3 sequences appear in this sample, approximately 18% of them only once. The leading ten clones occupy around 9.9% of the sample. The specimen comprised PBMCs from blood, sampled roughly 5 days after vaccination. These receptor sequences come from a man between 45 and 60 years old who received an inactivated influenza vaccine. Donor details come from another sample of the same person, matched by shared clones.

For this clonotype: Given a much more abundant clone one base away, this may be a read error. V and J are TRBV20-1 and TRBJ2-7; tentatively, D is TRBD2 (6 bases). Germline V gene sequence: CDR1 DFQATT, CDR2 SNEGSKA (reference sequence). The CDR3 contains 12 residues. CDR3 sequence: CTAPRGSYEQYF. The CDR3 region has the DNA TGCACTGCCCCGCGGGGCTCCTACGAGCAGTACTTC.

The chain joins TRBV6-1 to TRBJ2-3, with 14 bases that match TRBD2. Germline V CDR1 and CDR2: MNHNS, SASEGT. V was clipped by 6 bases and J by 6 bases; unmatched bases: 8. The CDR3 has 16 amino acids. The CDR3 DNA reads TGTGCCAGCAGCGAGGGACTAGCGGGAGTTGGGGATACGCAGTATTTT. Protein: CASSEGLAGVGDTQYF.

The sample holds many counts of this clonotype. This chain connects TRBV20-1 to TRBJ2-1, with TRBD1 matching 9 bases. The CDR3 loop spans 18 amino acids. The V and J ends lost 5 bases and 0 bases, in that order; junction bases with no gene match: 14. In germline, CDR1 is DFQATT, CDR2 SNEGSKA (reference sequence). In nucleotides, the CDR3 is TGCAGTGCTTCCCCACCCTCGGGACAGGGAAACTCCTACAATGAGCAGTTCTTC. Amino acids: CSASPPSGQGNSYNEQFF.

The table lists this clonotype with a few counts. This rearrangement joins TRBV29-1 to TRBJ2-2; tentative D call: TRBD2 (5 bases). CDR3 length: 12 residues. In germline, CDR1 is SQVTM, CDR2 ANQGSEA. Trimming shortened V by 1 base and J by 6 bases, and 6 bases separated the two germline ends. CDR3 loop: CSVEVGAGELFF. Written as DNA, the CDR3 is TGCAGCGTTGAAGTCGGGGCCGGGGAGCTGTTTTTT.